Shown below are 23 T cell receptor beta chains from a single sample sequenced in a study of response to subunit inactivated influenza vaccine. TCRdb fed the RT-PCR reads into MiXCR, producing one record per CDR3 protein. The profile shows about 170,000 distinct CDR3 sequences, about 12% of them singletons. The sample was also reused in another study, on T cells expressing NK-cell markers. That publication notes: UMIs accompanied the 5'RACE template switching by which TCR beta cDNA was made.

The specimen was CD8+ T cells sorted from PBMCs, collected approximately 12 days after vaccination. The receptor set was obtained from a man aged 45-65 years who received an inactivated influenza vaccine.

This clonotype was observed a few times. The rearrangement uses TRBV6-4 and TRBJ2-1, with 7 positions matching TRBD2. CDR1 MRHNA and CDR2 SNTAGT come from the germline V gene. The CDR3 consists of 15 residues. With V trimmed by 5 bases and J by 2 bases, 6 bases remained unmatched. CDR3 sequence: CASSKLATPYNEQFF. The DNA for the CDR3 is TGTGCCAGCAGTAAACTAGCGACACCCTACAATGAGCAGTTCTTC.

This clonotype appeared a single time. V gene TRBV20-1 combines with J gene TRBJ2-3; D remains ambiguous. CDR1 is DFQATT and CDR2 is SNEGSKA in the germline V gene (reference sequence). Between the trimmed V and J ends, which lost 4 bases and 1 base, there was a span of 15 bases. The length of the CDR3 is 15 residues. The CDR3 DNA reads as TGCAGTGCTAACCCTTTGGAAGTTGGCACAGATACGCAGTATTTT. Residues: CSANPLEVGTDTQYF.

This clonotype came up many times. J is TRBJ1-5 and V is TRBV20-1; D is ambiguous. Germline lookup yields CDR1 DFQATT and CDR2 SNEGSKA (reference sequence). This CDR3 has 14 amino acids. Between the trimmed V and J ends, which lost 5 bases and 1 base, there was a span of 12 bases. In nucleotides, the CDR3 is TGCAGTGCTCCCGATGAAGGGAGCAATCAGCCCCAGCATTTT. This codes for CSAPDEGSNQPQHF.

In this sample, this clonotype turned up many times. The chain carries TRBV20-1 and TRBJ2-3; D uncertain. V was pared by 0 bases and J by 3 bases, with 13 bases between. Germline CDR1 is DFQATT and CDR2 is SNEGSKA (reference sequence). There are 15 residues in the CDR3. The CDR3 DNA is TGCAGTGCTAGAGATCTGGGCGTACAAACAGATACGCAGTATTTT. It encodes CSARDLGVQTDTQYF.

This clonotype was seen many times. V gene TRBV7-9 combines with J gene TRBJ1-2; TRBD1 matches at 9 bases. CDR1 is SEHNR and CDR2 is FQNEAQ in the germline V gene (reference sequence). Losses at the gene ends were 10 bases for V and 3 bases for J; bases not matched to a gene: 3. The CDR3 extends over 12 amino acids. DNA of the CDR3: TGTGCCACAACAGGGGGCGACTATGGCTACACCTTC. Translated: CATTGGDYGYTF.

This clonotype was detected a few times. The CDR3 sequence is CASSEGTYEQYF. In nucleotides, the CDR3 is TGTGCCAGCAGTGAAGGGACCTACGAGCAGTACTTC. The chain is built from TRBV25-1 and TRBJ2-7, with D uncertain. The CDR3 length is 12 residues. Trimming stripped 2 bases from V and 2 bases from J, with 4 bases between. Germline CDR1 and CDR2: MGHDK and SYGVNS.

This clonotype has a count of ten or more. The chain has TRBV4-3 and TRBJ2-2; D could derive from TRBD1 or TRBD2 (5 bases each). The CDR3 is 17 amino acids. V gave up 1 base and J gave up 0 bases, with 12 bases separating them. The germline gives CDR1 LGHNA, CDR2 YSLEER. The CDR3 region has the DNA TGCGCCAGCAGCCAAGCCGGGGCTTTCGCGAACACCGGGGAGCTGTTTTTT. Residues: CASSQAGAFANTGELFF.

J is TRBJ2-1 and V is TRBV4-3, with 12 bases identical to TRBD2. The CDR3 loop spans 18 amino acids. Germline loops: CDR1 LGHNA, CDR2 YSLEER. The trim removed 4 bases at V and 0 bases at J, leaving 7 bases unmatched. CDR3 DNA: TGCGCCAGCAGCCTCACTAGCGGGAGGCTCAGCTCCTACAATGAGCAGTTCTTC. This translates into CASSLTSGRLSSYNEQFF.

The rearrangement links TRBV15 to TRBJ2-7; D remains unclear. The germline CDR1 and CDR2 sequences are LNHNV and YYDKDF (reference sequence). This CDR3 contains 15 residues. V was trimmed by 0 bases and J by 4 bases, leaving 13 bases between them. CDR3 coding DNA: TGTGCCACCAGCAGAGAACGGCAGGTTCATTACGAGCAGTACTTC. It translates to CATSRERQVHYEQYF.

The rearrangement joins TRBV2 to TRBJ2-5; 12 bases line up with TRBD1. From germline, CDR1 is SNHLY and CDR2 FYNNEI. Losses at the gene ends were 8 bases for V and 4 bases for J; bases not matched to a gene: 5. The CDR3 consists of 14 residues. CDR3 DNA: TGTGCCAGCTGGGACAGGGGGCGCGGAGAGACCCAGTACTTC. This encodes CASWDRGRGETQYF.

This clonotype was observed a few times. The chain employs TRBV15 and TRBJ2-5; 8 bases agree with TRBD2. The CDR3 length is 15 residues. Germline lookup yields CDR1 LNHNV and CDR2 YYDKDF (reference sequence). V lost 1 base to trimming and J lost 2 bases; unmatched junction nucleotides: 3. DNA for the CDR3: TGTGCCACCAGCAGAGCAGCGGGAGAACAAGAGACCCAGTACTTC. The encoded protein is CATSRAAGEQETQYF.

This clonotype was detected ten times or more. The chain uses TRBV5-1 and TRBJ1-1, with a weak D call TRBD1 (6 bases). CDR3 size: 14 residues. Per the germline V gene, CDR1 is SGHRS and CDR2 is YFSETQ. V gave up 2 bases and J gave up 1 base, with 9 bases separating them. The DNA of the CDR3 is TGCGCCAGCAGCTTTCAGACAGGGAACACTGAAGCTTTCTTT. Protein sequence: CASSFQTGNTEAFF. Drawing the rest from reference TRBV5-1 and TRBJ1-1, the complete variable domain is KAGVTQTPRYLIKTRGQQVTLSCSPISGHRSVSWYQQTPGQGLQFLFEYFSETQRNKGNFPGRFSGRQFSNSRSEMNVSTLELGDSALYLCASSFQTGNTEAFFGQGTRLTVV.

The V gene is TRBV7-8, the J gene TRBJ2-1; D could derive from TRBD1 or TRBD2 (5 bases each). Germline-derived CDR1 and CDR2 are SGHVS and FQNEAQ. There are 12 residues in the CDR3. V lost 5 bases, J lost 10 bases, and 12 bases lay in between. This CDR3 reads CASSDRGPEQFF. The CDR3, as DNA: TGTGCCAGCAGCGACCGGGGCCCCGAGCAGTTCTTC.

This clonotype was counted a few times. This rearrangement joins TRBV4-2 to TRBJ1-1, with a possible D match to TRBD1 (6 bases). Germline CDR1 reads LGHNA; CDR2 reads YNFKEQ. This CDR3 spans 12 amino acids. Trimming shortened V by 8 bases and J by 5 bases, and 12 bases separated the two germline ends. The CDR3 DNA reads as TGTGCCAGCGGGACAACTGGGACTGAAGCTTTCTTT. It specifies CASGTTGTEAFF.

The table lists this clonotype with a few counts. This rearrangement joins TRBV21-1 to TRBJ2-7; the table assigns TRBD1, which was not confirmed against the DNA. TRBV21-1 is noted as a pseudogene. The CDR3 sequence is 14 residues long. CDR3 protein: CASSKEGRVYEQYF. The CDR3 nucleotides are TGTGCCAGCAGCAAAGAAGGCAGGGTCTACGAGCAGTACTTC.

The table lists this clonotype with many counts. The chain carries TRBV20-1 and TRBJ2-7, with no clear D. The CDR3 is 14 residues long. Looked up from germline, CDR1 is DFQATT and CDR2 is SNEGSKA (reference sequence). The V end was cut by 5 bases, the J end by 6 bases, with 20 bases between. CDR3 amino acids: CSAGPRPGGIEQYF. The CDR3 DNA reads as TGCAGTGCTGGACCGAGGCCAGGTGGCATCGAGCAGTACTTC.

Ten or more counts support this clonotype. The chain joins TRBV2 to TRBJ2-7; no definite D call. The CDR3 has 13 amino acids. Per the germline V gene, CDR1 is SNHLY and CDR2 is FYNNEI. V was cut by 3 bases and J by 1 base, with 7 bases left in between. The CDR3 coding sequence is TGTGCCAGCAGTGACCGGGTGTCCTACGAGCAGTACTTC. Amino acid sequence: CASSDRVSYEQYF. Filled out from reference TRBV2 and TRBJ2-7, the complete variable domain reads EPEVTQTPSHQVTQMGQEVILRCVPISNHLYFYWYRQILGQKVEFLVSFYNNEISEKSEIFDDQFSVERPDGSNFTLKIRSTKLEDSAMYFCASSDRVSYEQYFGPGTRLTVT.

This chain links TRBV7-9 with TRBJ2-7; D gene ambiguous. Germline V gives CDR1 SEHNR, CDR2 FQNEAQ (reference sequence). This CDR3 comprises 12 residues. V lost 4 bases and J lost 3, with 7 bases in between. This chain's CDR3 is CASSSDFYEQYF. For the CDR3, the DNA is TGTGCCAGCAGCTCAGATTTCTACGAGCAGTACTTC.

The chain joins TRBV7-2 to TRBJ2-7; tentatively, D is TRBD1 (6 bases). The CDR3 runs 16 residues. Germline CDR1 SGHTA, CDR2 FQGNSA. Trimming took 2 bases from V and 3 from J, leaving 17 bases between them. The CDR3 DNA reads as TGTGCCAGCAGCTTAATTGGCAGGGGTCTGGTCTACGAGCAGTACTTC. Encoded protein: CASSLIGRGLVYEQYF.

This clonotype has at least ten counts. The chain employs TRBV5-6 and TRBJ1-6; 7 nucleotides agree with TRBD1. Looked up from germline, CDR1 is SGHDT and CDR2 is YYEEEE. The CDR3 is made up of 15 amino acids. V lost 1 base, J lost 10 bases, and 8 bases stayed unmatched. The CDR3 coding sequence is TGTGCCAGCAGCTTGTCCGCGACAGGGAGCTCACCCCTCCACTTT. It is translated as CASSLSATGSSPLHF.

The CDR3 loop reads CASSFSSGRINTGELFF. The CDR3 bases are TGTGCCAGCAGCTTTTCTAGCGGGAGGATAAACACCGGGGAGCTGTTTTTT. The chain carries TRBV7-3 and TRBJ2-2; 11 bases map to TRBD2. The length of the CDR3 is 17 residues. Germline CDR1 and CDR2: SGHTA and FQGTGA. Losses at the gene ends were 3 bases for V and 2 bases for J; bases not matched to a gene: 5. Supplemented by reference TRBV7-3 and TRBJ2-2, the full variable domain reads GAGVSQTPSNKVTEKGKYVELRCDPISGHTALYWYRQSLGQGPEFLIYFQGTGAADDSGLPNDRFFAVRPEGSVSTLKIQRTERGDSAVYLCASSFSSGRINTGELFFGEGSRLTVL.

The chain joins TRBV9 to TRBJ2-3; TRBD1 agrees at 9 bases. The V and J ends lost 1 base and 3 bases, in that order; junction bases with no gene match: 9. The CDR3 has 17 amino acids. Germline V lookup: CDR1 SGDLS, CDR2 YYNGEE. CDR3: CASSVRLTGGYTDTQYF. DNA of the CDR3: TGTGCCAGCAGCGTACGGTTGACAGGGGGATATACAGATACGCAGTATTTT.

This clonotype was seen only a few times. The chain couples TRBV20-1 to TRBJ1-2; D is undetermined. This CDR3 region has 13 residues. Trimming shortened V by 0 bases and J by 4 bases, and 9 bases separated the two germline ends. Germline-derived CDR1 and CDR2 are DFQATT and SNEGSKA (reference sequence). CDR3 residues: CSARDLGSYGYTF. CDR3 sequence (DNA): TGCAGTGCTAGAGATCTCGGCAGCTATGGCTACACCTTC.